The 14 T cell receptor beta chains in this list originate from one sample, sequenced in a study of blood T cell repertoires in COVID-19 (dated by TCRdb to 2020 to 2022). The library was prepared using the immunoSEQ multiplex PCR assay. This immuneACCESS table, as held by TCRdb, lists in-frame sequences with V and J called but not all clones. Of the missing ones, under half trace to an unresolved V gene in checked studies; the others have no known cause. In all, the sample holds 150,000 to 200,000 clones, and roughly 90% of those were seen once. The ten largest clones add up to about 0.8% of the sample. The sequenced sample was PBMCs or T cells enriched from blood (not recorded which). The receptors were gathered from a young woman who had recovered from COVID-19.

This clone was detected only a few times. Here the CDR3 DNA reads TGTGCCATCAGCGACAGGGGTAGAGCTTTCTTT. This gives the protein CAISDRGRAFF. The rearrangement links TRBV10-3 to TRBJ1-1; TRBD1 matches at 8 bases. There are 11 residues in the CDR3. Germline V gives CDR1 ENHRY, CDR2 SYGVKD. Trimming at V came to 6 bases and at J to 10 bases, leaving 4 bases not matched to a gene.

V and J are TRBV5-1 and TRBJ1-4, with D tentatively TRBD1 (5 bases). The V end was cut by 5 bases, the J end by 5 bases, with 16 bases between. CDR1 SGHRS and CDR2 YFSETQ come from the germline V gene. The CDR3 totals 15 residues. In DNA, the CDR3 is TGCGCCAGCAGTTGGGGCGACAGCTCCAATGAAAAACTGTTTTTT. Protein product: CASSWGDSSNEKLFF.

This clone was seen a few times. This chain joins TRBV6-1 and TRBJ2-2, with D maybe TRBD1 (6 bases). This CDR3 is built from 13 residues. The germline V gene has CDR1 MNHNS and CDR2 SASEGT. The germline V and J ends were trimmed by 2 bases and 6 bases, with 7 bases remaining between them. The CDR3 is CASSERTAGELFF. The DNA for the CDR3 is TGTGCCAGCAGTGAAAGGACAGCCGGGGAGCTGTTTTTT.

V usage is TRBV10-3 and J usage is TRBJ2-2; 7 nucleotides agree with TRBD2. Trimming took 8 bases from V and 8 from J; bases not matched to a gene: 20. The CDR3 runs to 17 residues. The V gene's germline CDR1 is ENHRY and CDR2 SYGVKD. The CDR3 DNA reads TGTGCCATCTCGTCTTCGCCGGGAGGTCCAACGGCTGGGGAGCTGTTTTTT. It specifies CAISSSPGGPTAGELFF.

The CDR3, as DNA: TGTGCCAGCAGCGGTAGCGGGAGGGGGAGATACAATGAGCAGTTCTTC. Translating gives CASSGSGRGRYNEQFF. V and J are TRBV5-4 and TRBJ2-1, with 11 bases lining up with TRBD2. Per the germline V gene, CDR1 is SGHNT and CDR2 is YYREEE (reference sequence). This CDR3 contains 16 residues. With V trimmed by 4 bases and J by 4 bases, 7 bases remained unmatched.

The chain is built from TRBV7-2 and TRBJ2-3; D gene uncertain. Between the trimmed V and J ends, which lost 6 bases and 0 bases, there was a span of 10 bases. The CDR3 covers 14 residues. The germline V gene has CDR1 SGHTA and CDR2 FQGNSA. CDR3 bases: TGTGCCAGCAGTCTAGAATATAGCACAGATACGCAGTATTTT. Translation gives CASSLEYSTDTQYF.

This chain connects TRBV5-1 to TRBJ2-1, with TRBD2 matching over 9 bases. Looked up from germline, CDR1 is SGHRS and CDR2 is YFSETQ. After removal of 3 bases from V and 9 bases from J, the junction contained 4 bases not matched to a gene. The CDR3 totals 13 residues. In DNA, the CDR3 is TGCGCCAGCAGCTCCGTAGCGGGAGTTGAGCAGTTCTTC. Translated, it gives CASSSVAGVEQFF. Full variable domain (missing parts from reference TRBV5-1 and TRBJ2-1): KAGVTQTPRYLIKTRGQQVTLSCSPISGHRSVSWYQQTPGQGLQFLFEYFSETQRNKGNFPGRFSGRQFSNSRSEMNVSTLELGDSALYLCASSSVAGVEQFFGPGTRLTVL.

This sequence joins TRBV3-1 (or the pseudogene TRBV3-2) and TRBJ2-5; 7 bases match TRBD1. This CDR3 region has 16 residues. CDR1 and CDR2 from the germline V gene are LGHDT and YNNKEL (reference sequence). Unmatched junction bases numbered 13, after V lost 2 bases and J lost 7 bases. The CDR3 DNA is TGTGCCAGCAGCCAATGGGACAGCCCCTCGGTGGGGACCCAGTACTTC. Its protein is CASSQWDSPSVGTQYF.

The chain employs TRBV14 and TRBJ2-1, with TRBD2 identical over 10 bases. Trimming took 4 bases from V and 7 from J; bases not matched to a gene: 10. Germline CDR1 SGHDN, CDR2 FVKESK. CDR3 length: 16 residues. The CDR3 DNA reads TGTGCCAGCAGCCCACCGGGACTAGCGTTGTCAAATGAGCAGTTCTTC. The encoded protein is CASSPPGLALSNEQFF.

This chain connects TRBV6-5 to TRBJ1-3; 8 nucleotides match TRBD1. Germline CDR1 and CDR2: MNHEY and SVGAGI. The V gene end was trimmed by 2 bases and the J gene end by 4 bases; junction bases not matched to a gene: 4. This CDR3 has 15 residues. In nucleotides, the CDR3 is TGTGCCAGCAGTTACGACAGGGGTGCCGGAAACACCATATATTTT. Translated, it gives CASSYDRGAGNTIYF.

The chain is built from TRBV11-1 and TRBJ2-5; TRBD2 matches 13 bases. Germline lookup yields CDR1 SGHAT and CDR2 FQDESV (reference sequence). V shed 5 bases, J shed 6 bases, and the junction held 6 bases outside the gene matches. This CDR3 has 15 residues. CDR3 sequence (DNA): TGTGCCAGCAGCGCCGGGACTAGCGGGATTCAGACCCAGTACTTC. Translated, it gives CASSAGTSGIQTQYF.

The CDR3 loop reads CASSVVLGPREGYTF. CDR3 sequence (DNA): TGTGCCAGCAGCGTAGTTCTTGGCCCCAGGGAAGGCTACACCTTC. This chain links TRBV9 with TRBJ1-2; weak D call: TRBD1 (5 bases). The V and J ends lost 0 bases and 8 bases respectively, with 17 bases between them. This CDR3 contains 15 residues. Germline V gene data show CDR1 as SGDLS and CDR2 as YYNGEE.

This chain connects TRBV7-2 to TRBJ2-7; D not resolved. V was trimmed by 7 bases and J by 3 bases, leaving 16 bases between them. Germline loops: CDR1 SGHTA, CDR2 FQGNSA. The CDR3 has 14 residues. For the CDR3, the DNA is TGTGCCAGCACCTACTCCAGCGTGGACTACGAGCAGTACTTC. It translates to CASTYSSVDYEQYF.

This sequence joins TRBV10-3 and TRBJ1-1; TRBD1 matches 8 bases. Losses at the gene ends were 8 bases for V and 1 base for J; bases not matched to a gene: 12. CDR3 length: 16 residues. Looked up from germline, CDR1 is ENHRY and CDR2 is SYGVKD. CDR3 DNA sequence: TGTGCCATCTCCCCCGGACAGGGTTCGGGGAACACTGAAGCTTTCTTT. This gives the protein CAISPGQGSGNTEAFF.